A selection of T cell receptor beta chains follows, all from one sample in a study of blood T cell repertoires in COVID-19. The method was immunoSEQ multiplex PCR; TCRdb's version includes in-frame clones alone and lacks a portion of them. The sample lists nearly 350,000 clones, roughly 87% occurring once. The sequenced sample was PBMCs or T cells enriched from blood (not recorded which). These TCRs come from a woman in her thirties who had recovered from COVID-19. Both conserved end residues are part of each CDR3. Only some rows state a clone size, as once, few, many or a class for expanded clones.

j_call clone_size v_call cdr3_aa
TRBJ2-3 once TRBV3-1/TRBV3-2 CASSQERPSRLAGGTDTQYF
TRBJ2-4 NA TRBV29-1 CSVEGDRGRGDIQYF
TRBJ2-3 NA TRBV4-3 CASSQDPSGGAGADTQYF
TRBJ2-3 NA TRBV5-1 CASSLTSGRTDTQYF
TRBJ1-1 NA TRBV5-1 CASSRGDTEAFF
TRBJ1-1 NA TRBV25-1 CASSEAGARNTEAFF
TRBJ2-5 NA TRBV5-6 CASSPGQGRRETQYF
TRBJ1-3 NA TRBV6-5 CASSYTRVSGNTIYF
TRBJ1-1 few TRBV6-5 CASSYSKGMSEAFF
TRBJ1-3 NA TRBV7-9 CASSSPPGQAGNTIYF
TRBJ2-3 NA TRBV7-2 CASSLVVSGGAPDTQYF